This T cell receptor beta chain appears in the sequencing data of a study of identical twins. Study outcomes and limitations: Models, which agreed with sharing between unrelated individuals, nonetheless underestimated the out-of-frame TCR alpha sharing seen in monozygotic twins. Conclusions rested on cross-sectional statistics rather than following the same donors. Twins' excess sharing was less marked for out-of-frame beta sequences.

From the 5' RACE reads, TCRdb called clonotypes with MiXCR, one entry per CDR3 protein. The table has under 300,000 distinct CDR3 sequences, about 12% seen once. For this clonotype: Its specificity is unknown.

There were only healthy Caucasians among the donors. These sequences were also reported in another study, on yellow fever vaccine responses in identical twins.

Input material: memory (CD45RO+) T cells sorted from blood. The clonotype originates from a young woman in good health.

This chain's CDR3 is CASSFSGEEKLFF. CDR3 sequence (DNA): TGTGCCAGCAGTTTCTCAGGGGAGGAAAAACTGTTTTTT. The V gene is TRBV28, the J gene TRBJ1-4; weak D call: TRBD1 (6 bases). V was shortened by 3 bases and J by 8 bases, with 10 bases between the two germline ends. This CDR3 region has 13 residues. Germline-derived CDR1 and CDR2 are MDHEN and SYDVKM.